These T cell receptor beta chains were read from a single sample in a study of blood T cell repertoires in COVID-19. The repertoire was sequenced with immunoSEQ multiplex PCR; TCRdb's copy has only in-frame clones and lacks some. The sample contains around 270,000 clones, approximately 86% of which appear only once. Sequenced: peripheral blood. The receptors were sampled from a man under 40 with active or convalescent COVID-19. Each CDR3 is given with its conserved first and last residue. The D gene is left open where the match is weak. The size of a clone is reported for some rows only, either as once, few or many, or as a class for expanded clones.

j_gene | len | v_gene | d_gene | abundance | CDR3aa | CDR3nt
TRBJ2-5 | 16 | TRBV6-5 | TRBD2 | NA | CASSYSRAGGQETQYF | TGTGCCAGCAGTTACTCGCGGGCGGGGGGGCAAGAGACCCAGTACTTC
TRBJ1-4 | 13 | TRBV7-6 | TRBD1 | NA | CASSSGQPGKLFF | TGTGCCAGCAGCTCGGGACAGCCGGGAAAACTGTTTTTT
TRBJ2-2 | 16 | TRBV4-2 | NA | NA | CASSQAAETNTGELFF | TGTGCCAGCAGCCAAGCTGCGGAAACGAACACCGGGGAGCTGTTTTTT
TRBJ1-1 | 16 | TRBV18 | NA | few | CASSPRTTEPDTEAFF | TGTGCCAGCTCACCCCGCACAACGGAGCCTGATACTGAAGCTTTCTTT
TRBJ1-5 | 15 | TRBV11-2 | NA | NA | CASSEDIASNQPQHF | TGTGCCAGCAGCGAGGACATTGCTAGCAATCAGCCCCAGCATTTT
TRBJ2-5 | 16 | TRBV3-1/TRBV3-2 | TRBD2 | NA | CASSRGLLAEKETQYF | TGTGCCAGCAGCAGGGGACTACTAGCGGAGAAAGAGACCCAGTACTTC
TRBJ2-7 | 15 | TRBV10-1 | TRBD1 | NA | CASSETRTGGIEQYF | TGCGCCAGCAGTGAGACCCGGACAGGGGGCATCGAGCAGTACTTC
TRBJ1-2 | 13 | TRBV2 | TRBD1 | NA | CASSDRGREGYTF | TGTGCCAGCAGTGACAGGGGGCGTGAGGGCTACACCTTC
TRBJ2-3 | 16 | TRBV7-2 | NA | NA | CASSLGGGRSGDTQYF | TGTGCCAGCAGCTTAGGGGGTGGGAGGTCTGGAGATACGCAGTATTTT
TRBJ2-7 | 14 | TRBV5-6 | NA | many | CASSDSDKIYEQYF | TGTGCCAGCAGCGACTCGGACAAAATCTACGAGCAGTACTTC
TRBJ2-6 | 16 | TRBV4-2 | NA | NA | CASSQDRSSGANVLTF | TGTGCCAGCAGCCAAGATCGGAGCTCTGGGGCCAACGTCCTGACTTTC
TRBJ2-3 | 18 | TRBV14 | TRBD2 | NA | CASSRGLAGAISTDTQYF | TGTGCCAGCAGCCGAGGACTAGCGGGGGCCATTAGCACAGATACGCAGTATTTT
TRBJ2-6 | 16 | TRBV6-5 | NA | NA | CASSYGGGAGANVLTF | TGTGCCAGCAGTTACGGCGGGGGCGCTGGGGCCAACGTCCTGACTTTC
TRBJ2-1 | 11 | TRBV29-1 | NA | NA | CSAQGYNEQFF | TGCAGCGCCCAGGGCTACAATGAGCAGTTCTTC
TRBJ1-2 | 18 | TRBV25-1 | TRBD1 | NA | CASPNHAQGALTNYGYTF | TGTGCCAGCCCAAATCACGCACAGGGGGCTTTAACTAACTATGGCTACACCTTC
TRBJ2-2 | 13 | TRBV2 | TRBD1 | NA | CASKGTETGELFF | TGTGCCAGCAAAGGGACAGAGACCGGGGAGCTGTTTTTT
TRBJ2-5 | 18 | TRBV13 | TRBD2 | NA | CASSTGLAGPTPWETQYF | TGTGCCAGCAGCACGGGACTAGCGGGGCCAACCCCCTGGGAGACCCAGTACTTC
TRBJ2-7 | 14 | TRBV5-6 | NA | once | CASSLEQATYEQYF | TGTGCCAGCAGCTTGGAACAGGCAACCTACGAGCAGTACTTC
TRBJ2-3 | 13 | TRBV7-9 | NA | few | CASAQGSTDTQYF | TGTGCCAGCGCGCAGGGTAGTACAGATACGCAGTATTTT
TRBJ2-7 | 14 | TRBV9 | TRBD2 | NA | CASSGSGDSYEQYF | TGTGCCAGCAGCGGTAGCGGGGACTCCTACGAGCAGTACTTC
TRBJ2-3 | 11 | TRBV29-1 | NA | NA | CSVEPLDTQYF | TGCAGCGTAGAACCTTTAGATACGCAGTATTTT
TRBJ2-7 | 13 | TRBV6-5 | NA | NA | CASPQAISYEQYF | TGTGCCAGCCCCCAGGCGATATCCTACGAGCAGTACTTC
TRBJ2-4 | 18 | TRBV9 | NA | NA | CASSVLPGTRQGSDIQYF | TGTGCCAGCAGCGTCCTCCCGGGCACACGGCAGGGCTCGGACATTCAGTACTTC
TRBJ1-2 | 12 | TRBV5-1 | NA | NA | CASSGVNYGYTF | TGCGCCAGCAGCGGAGTAAACTATGGCTACACCTTC
TRBJ2-3 | 17 | TRBV19 | TRBD2 | NA | CASSKGGVAGDTDTQYF | TGTGCCAGTAGTAAGGGAGGGGTAGCGGGGGACACAGATACGCAGTATTTT
TRBJ1-2 | 13 | TRBV19 | NA | NA | CASSHDTEYGYTF | TGTGCCAGTAGCCACGACACAGAATATGGCTACACCTTC
TRBJ2-7 | 17 | TRBV11-2 | TRBD2 | NA | CASSRQGTSVSAYEQYF | TGTGCCAGCAGCCGACAAGGGACTAGCGTTTCAGCCTACGAGCAGTACTTC
TRBJ1-6 | 14 | TRBV15 | TRBD1 | NA | CATSRGQGVSPLHF | TGTGCCACCAGCAGAGGACAGGGGGTTTCACCCCTCCACTTT
TRBJ1-3 | 16 | TRBV6-5 | NA | NA | CASSYSNEAGGNTIYF | TGTGCCAGCAGTTACTCGAACGAAGCCGGCGGGAACACCATATATTTT
TRBJ1-5 | 13 | TRBV19 | TRBD1 | NA | CASNPGGGQPQHF | TGTGCCAGTAACCCAGGGGGAGGTCAGCCCCAGCATTTT
TRBJ1-6 | 15 | TRBV6-1 | NA | NA | CASSEAHRVRSPLHF | TGTGCCAGCAGTGAAGCGCACAGGGTTCGTTCACCCCTCCACTTT
TRBJ1-4 | 14 | TRBV19 | TRBD1 | NA | CASRMGQHGEKLFF | TGTGCCAGTAGAATGGGACAGCATGGCGAAAAACTGTTTTTT
TRBJ1-2 | 15 | TRBV19 | NA | few | CASSSVRGYNYGYTF | TGTGCCAGTAGTAGCGTACGAGGGTATAACTATGGCTACACCTTC
TRBJ2-2 | 16 | TRBV7-2 | TRBD1 | NA | CASSLGLRGQGGELFF | TGTGCCAGCAGCTTAGGGCTGAGGGGGCAAGGCGGGGAGCTGTTTTTT
TRBJ2-1 | 14 | TRBV27 | TRBD1 | NA | CATAPGQKYNEQFF | TGTGCCACGGCTCCGGGACAGAAATACAATGAGCAGTTCTTC
TRBJ2-7 | 16 | TRBV6-5 | TRBD1 | NA | CASSYSTGQKTYEQYF | TGTGCCAGCAGTTACTCGACGGGACAGAAGACCTACGAGCAGTACTTC
TRBJ1-4 | 14 | TRBV7-9 | TRBD1 | NA | CASSPVAGGEKLFF | TGTGCCAGCAGCCCGGTCGCAGGGGGTGAAAAACTGTTTTTT
TRBJ2-7 | 16 | TRBV13 | NA | NA | CASSLGLSDSSYEQYF | TGTGCCAGCAGCTTAGGCCTGTCGGACAGCTCCTACGAGCAGTACTTC
TRBJ1-1 | 17 | TRBV5-1 | TRBD1 | NA | CASSLEGQGVGNTEAFF | TGCGCCAGCAGCTTGGAAGGCCAGGGGGTCGGGAACACTGAAGCTTTCTTT